What follows describes a single T cell receptor (beta chain). Its antigen is currently unknown. Autoimmune disease history or systemic immunosuppression disqualified patients. This record belongs to a study of OX40 agonist ivuxolimab in advanced cancers. The study, taken as a whole, reports: Partial responders treated at 0.1-3.0 mg/kg exhibited clonal expansion among the lowest measured.

Germline-derived CDR1 and CDR2 are SQVTM and ANQGSEA. With V trimmed by 7 bases and J by 5 bases, 9 bases remained unmatched. This CDR3 region has 13 residues. TCRdb's copy holds only in-frame clones and misses some; the assay was immunoSEQ multiplex PCR. Of 58,000 or so clones in the sample, 83% were seen once. The material sequenced was CD4+ or CD8+ T cells sorted from blood, taken in a trial of the OX40 agonist ivuxolimab. The chain has TRBV29-1 and TRBJ2-5; the match to TRBD1 covers 8 bases. This TCR was sampled from an adult with an advanced solid tumor such as melanoma, head and neck, liver or kidney cancer. The CDR3 region is CSASGQGWETQYF. CDR3 DNA sequence: TGCAGCGCTAGTGGACAGGGATGGGAGACCCAGTACTTC.